This TCR beta chain was recovered during a study of OX40 agonist ivuxolimab in advanced cancers. Produced via immunoSEQ multiplex PCR; TCRdb's table is partial and in-frame only. The table records fewer than 80,000 clones, 70% to 90% of them present only once. V was clipped by 5 bases and J by 4 bases, with 17 bases between them. The CDR3 spans 15 residues. Germline lookup yields CDR1 MNHEY and CDR2 SVGAGI. The source was CD4+ or CD8+ T cells sorted from blood, collected in a trial of the OX40 agonist ivuxolimab. The chain has TRBV6-5 and TRBJ1-2; a weak D match, TRBD1 (6 bases). This clonotype originated in an adult with an advanced solid tumor such as melanoma, head and neck, liver or kidney cancer. In nucleotides, the CDR3 is TGTGCCAGCAGTCCTACGCGGGGGCATGGCTATGGCTACACCTTC. Protein sequence: CASSPTRGHGYGYTF.